This TCR beta chain comes out of a study of shared clonotypes between healthy human individuals. Background on the study: Each donor contributed plates that comprised three CD4 naive, three CD4 memory, two CD8 naive and one CD8 memory.

General observations from the study: Relative to their counterparts shared across all four donors, non-shared clonotypes exhibited diminished generation probabilities.

Some clones are missing from TCRdb's copy, which holds only in-frame ones; the method was immunoSEQ multiplex PCR. The table lists some 2.1 million clones, roughly 94% of them singletons, with approximately 0.13% in the top ten. In regard to this clone: Antigen unknown.

Trimming removed 0 bases at V and 4 bases at J, with 9 bases between. The CDR3 has 15 amino acids. From germline, CDR1 is MNHNY and CDR2 SVGAGI (reference sequence). The sample was naive CD4+ T cells sorted from blood. Subset: CD45RA+ positively selected. The genes are TRBV6-6 and TRBJ2-2; D uncertain. The sequence was collected from a man aged 18 to 35 in good health. The CDR3 spells CASSYSSGPTGELFF. DNA of the CDR3: TGTGCCAGCAGTTACTCGAGTGGGCCCACCGGGGAGCTGTTTTTT.